These 18 T cell receptor beta chains were all obtained from the same sample, sequenced in a study of cytomegalovirus exposure and HLA in healthy donors. It was with 60 Vbeta and 13 Jbeta primers that the PCR ran. The method was immunoSEQ multiplex PCR; TCRdb's version includes in-frame clones alone and lacks a portion of them. The sample lists over 200,000 clones; around 89% were seen once. The sequencing sample was made of PBMCs. The receptors were sampled from a woman younger than 30 in good health and CMV-seronegative.

The chain employs TRBV7-6 and TRBJ2-1, with D perhaps matching TRBD1 (6 bases). This CDR3 spans 13 amino acids. With 5 bases removed from V and 7 bases from J, the gap between germline ends came to 12 bases. From germline, CDR1 is SGHVS and CDR2 FNYEAQ. The DNA for the CDR3 is TGTGCCAGCAGCACAAGGGGGATTAATGAGCAGTTCTTC. It yields the protein CASSTRGINEQFF.

The chain is built from TRBV28 and TRBJ1-5; no clear D. The CDR3 runs 14 residues. V was trimmed by 6 bases and J by 1 base, leaving 10 bases between them. The germline CDR1 and CDR2 sequences are MDHEN and SYDVKM. CDR3 sequence (DNA): TGTGCCAGCAGGACTAGGGTAAGCAATCAGCCCCAGCATTTT. Translated, it gives CASRTRVSNQPQHF.

V is TRBV7-3 and J is TRBJ2-2; 10 nucleotides align to TRBD2. The V segment lost 3 bases and the J segment 7 bases; nucleotides outside the gene matches: 11. CDR3 size: 17 residues. Germline loops: CDR1 SGHTA, CDR2 FQGTGA. The CDR3 protein is CASSLGPSGSMNGELFF. CDR3 sequence (DNA): TGTGCCAGCAGCTTGGGTCCTAGCGGGAGTATGAACGGGGAGCTGTTTTTT.

V usage is TRBV4-1 and J usage is TRBJ2-7; 8 bases align to TRBD2. The CDR3 totals 14 residues. The J segment lost 2 bases and the V segment lost 5 bases, leaving 5 bases of the junction unmatched. Germline lookup yields CDR1 MGHRA and CDR2 YSYEKL. In nucleotides, the CDR3 is TGCGCCAGCAGCGCCGGACTAGCCGCCTACGAGCAGTACTTC. It is translated as CASSAGLAAYEQYF.

The J gene is TRBJ2-5, the V gene TRBV7-6; TRBD2 matches 10 bases. J was trimmed by 3 bases and V by 4 bases; bases with no gene match: 2. CDR3 length equals 14 residues. Germline CDR1 reads SGHVS; CDR2 reads FNYEAQ. The CDR3 bases are TGTGCCAGCAGCTCAACTAGCGGGGAAGAGACCCAGTACTTC. Protein product: CASSSTSGEETQYF.

The rearrangement joins TRBV5-1 to TRBJ2-5; 7 nucleotides line up with TRBD1. The J call is in doubt because the DNA end fits TRBJ2-7 better. From germline, CDR1 is SGHRS and CDR2 YFSETQ. CDR3 size: 14 residues. CDR3 bases: TGCGCCAGCAGCCTAGACAGGGATTTCTACGAGCAGTACTTC. Encoded protein: CASSLDRDFYEQYF.

The chain recombines TRBV13 with TRBJ2-2, with D possibly being TRBD2 (5 bases). The germline CDR1 and CDR2 sequences are PRHDT and FYEKMQ (reference sequence). The CDR3 sequence is 16 residues long. Trimming pared 1 base from V and 4 bases from J, leaving 13 bases between. The CDR3 is CASSLEGVLGTGELFF. In DNA form, the CDR3 reads TGTGCCAGCAGCTTAGAGGGAGTCCTGGGCACCGGGGAGCTGTTTTTT.

The rearrangement links TRBV6-6 to TRBJ1-4, with D unclear. This CDR3 spans 15 amino acids. CDR1 and CDR2 (germline): MNHNY, SVGAGI (reference sequence). V lost 0 bases and J lost 0, with 5 bases in between. CDR3 nucleotides: TGTGCCAGCAGTTACTCGAGAGCAACTAATGAAAAACTGTTTTTT. The encoded protein is CASSYSRATNEKLFF.

The J gene is TRBJ2-7, the V gene TRBV15; 7 nucleotides agree with TRBD1. The CDR3 loop spans 14 amino acids. Germline trimming cut 4 bases from V and 4 bases from J; bases unmatched to any gene: 7. CDR1 and CDR2 (germline): LNHNV, YYDKDF (reference sequence). CDR3 loop: CATSIGGQPYEQYF. In nucleotides, the CDR3 is TGTGCCACCAGCATTGGGGGACAGCCATACGAGCAGTACTTC.

This chain links TRBV7-2 with TRBJ1-1, with D possibly matching TRBD1 (6 bases). This CDR3 spans 17 amino acids. From germline, CDR1 is SGHTA and CDR2 FQGNSA. V was trimmed by 5 bases and J by 1 base, leaving 20 bases between them. DNA of the CDR3: TGTGCCAGCAGCGCGCGACCCAGGGGCCTTGCGAACACTGAAGCTTTCTTT. Translated, it gives CASSARPRGLANTEAFF.

The chain is built from TRBV25-1 and TRBJ1-4; weak D call: TRBD1 (5 bases). V was pared by 3 bases and J by 4 bases, with 9 bases between. This CDR3 comprises 14 residues. CDR1 MGHDK and CDR2 SYGVNS come from the germline V gene. The CDR3 sequence is CASSDRVGNEKLFF. CDR3 DNA sequence: TGTGCCAGCAGTGACAGGGTTGGTAATGAAAAACTGTTTTTT.

The J gene is TRBJ2-1, the V gene TRBV27; 9 nucleotides line up with TRBD2. V shed 4 bases and J 6 bases; nucleotides not matched to a gene: 4. In germline, CDR1 is MNHEY, CDR2 SMNVEV (reference sequence). The CDR3 consists of 14 residues. CDR3 in amino acids: CASSSSGRSNEQFF. The CDR3 DNA sequence: TGTGCCAGCAGTTCCAGCGGGAGGAGCAATGAGCAGTTCTTC.

V is TRBV9 and J is TRBJ1-5; no firm D call. The V end lost 3 bases, the J end lost 1 base, and 5 bases lay between the germline ends. The CDR3 is 13 amino acids. The germline gives CDR1 SGDLS, CDR2 YYNGEE. The CDR3 DNA is TGTGCCAGCAGCGGAGGGAGCAATCAGCCCCAGCATTTT. Translation: CASSGGSNQPQHF.

The chain uses TRBV4-2 and TRBJ1-1; no clear D. This CDR3 is built from 12 residues. From germline, CDR1 is LGHNA and CDR2 YNFKEQ. V shed 0 bases and J shed 8 bases, with 7 bases lying between them. This CDR3 is CASSQDLLEAFF. The CDR3 DNA reads TGTGCCAGCAGCCAAGATCTCCTGGAAGCTTTCTTT.

This chain joins TRBV7-8 and TRBJ1-5; 9 bases are a match to TRBD1. V dropped 6 bases and J dropped 4; count of bases not matched to a gene: 10. CDR3 length: 16 residues. Germline V gene lookup returns CDR1 SGHVS and CDR2 FQNEAQ. CDR3 in amino acids: CASSRSTGGLNQPQHF. In nucleotides, the CDR3 is TGTGCCAGCAGTCGGAGCACAGGGGGCCTAAATCAGCCCCAGCATTTT.

The chain joins TRBV7-3 to TRBJ2-1; 8 nucleotides line up with TRBD2. Germline CDR1 SGHTA, CDR2 FQGTGA. The CDR3 is 15 residues long. The V segment lost 5 bases and the J segment 4 bases; nucleotides outside the gene matches: 7. As DNA, the CDR3 is TGTGCCAGCAGCCGACAGACTAGCGCTTACAATGAGCAGTTCTTC. Translation gives CASSRQTSAYNEQFF. The variable domain in full, completed from reference TRBV7-3 and TRBJ2-1, reads GAGVSQTPSNKVTEKGKYVELRCDPISGHTALYWYRQSLGQGPEFLIYFQGTGAADDSGLPNDRFFAVRPEGSVSTLKIQRTERGDSAVYLCASSRQTSAYNEQFFGPGTRLTVL.

The chain employs TRBV4-1 and TRBJ2-1; TRBD2 agrees at 9 bases. Germline V gene data show CDR1 as MGHRA and CDR2 as YSYEKL. This CDR3 region has 15 residues. V was pared by 1 base and J by 4 bases, with 2 bases of the junction left unmatched. CDR3 residues: CASSQGRGGYNEQFF. The CDR3 DNA sequence: TGCGCCAGCAGCCAAGGGCGGGGGGGATACAATGAGCAGTTCTTC.

This clone has a single count. The genes are TRBV6-1 and TRBJ2-7, with 7 positions matching TRBD1. The CDR3 has 15 amino acids. The germline gives CDR1 MNHNS, CDR2 SASEGT. V dropped 5 bases and J dropped 3; count of bases not matched to a gene: 10. CDR3 DNA: TGTGCCAGCAGTTGGAACCGGGACAGTAACTACGAGCAGTACTTC. Amino acids: CASSWNRDSNYEQYF.